Shown below are 8 T cell receptor beta chains from a single sample sequenced in a study of T cells in Graves' hyperthyroidism and ophthalmopathy. Authors of the study amplified TCR beta CDR3 regions from RNA transcripts. HTBI primers were used for first-round RT-PCR of the TCR CDR3. Via MiXCR, TCRdb re-called the multiplex PCR reads, giving one row per CDR3 protein. The data hold about 500,000 distinct CDR3 sequences, with approximately 16% observed a single time. The specimen sequenced was blood. The receptors here all came from a woman between 18 and 30 years old with Graves' hyperthyroidism.

This clonotype has only a few counts. The chain uses TRBV29-1 and TRBJ2-1, with D possibly called TRBD1 or TRBD2 (6 bases each). V was shortened by 6 bases and J by 3 bases, with 18 bases between the two germline ends. There are 15 residues in the CDR3. Per germline, CDR1 SQVTM and CDR2 ANQGSEA. The CDR3 bases are TGCAGCGTCTCCCCGAAGGGGGGCGGCTACAATGAGCAGTTCTTC. Its translation: CSVSPKGGGYNEQFF.

This clonotype was counted at least ten times. The rearrangement links TRBV12-3 or TRBV12-4 to TRBJ2-1; the D gene is possibly TRBD1 (6 bases). Trimming shortened V by 3 bases and J by 1 base, and 13 bases separated the two germline ends. The CDR3 contains 16 residues. This chain's CDR3 is CASSFTQGFSYNEQFF. DNA for the CDR3: TGTGCCAGCAGTTTCACACAGGGTTTTTCCTACAATGAGCAGTTCTTC.

This clonotype was seen a handful of times. As DNA, the CDR3 is TGCGCCAGCAGCTTGGGGACTAGCGGGGCCCAAGAGACCCAGTACTTC. Translation gives CASSLGTSGAQETQYF. The gene calls are TRBV5-1 and TRBJ2-5, with 12 bases fitting TRBD2. There are 16 residues in the CDR3. CDR1 and CDR2 from the germline V gene are SGHRS and YFSETQ. The J segment lost 1 base and the V segment lost 0 bases, leaving 1 base of the junction unmatched.

This clonotype was detected ten times or more. This chain joins TRBV28 and TRBJ1-2; 8 positions agree with TRBD1. Germline V gene sequence: CDR1 MDHEN, CDR2 SYDVKM. V gave up 1 base and J gave up 3 bases; unmatched junction bases: 1. The CDR3 has 14 residues. The CDR3, as DNA: TGTGCCAGCAGTTTATCGGGACAGGACTATGGCTACACCTTC. As protein: CASSLSGQDYGYTF.

This clonotype has a handful of counts. The V and J genes are TRBV6-1 and TRBJ1-5, with TRBD1 identical over 9 bases. Germline CDR1 MNHNS, CDR2 SASEGT. The CDR3 sequence is 15 residues long. The V and J ends lost 4 bases and 4 bases, in that order; junction bases with no gene match: 5. The CDR3 here is CASSATGGLNQPQHF. The CDR3 bases are TGTGCCAGCAGTGCAACAGGGGGCCTGAATCAGCCCCAGCATTTT.

The V gene is TRBV13, the J gene TRBJ2-7; D is possibly TRBD1 (5 bases). Looked up from germline, CDR1 is PRHDT and CDR2 is FYEKMQ (reference sequence). CDR3 length: 16 residues. Trimming left V 5 bases short and J 5 bases short, with 22 bases between. The CDR3 DNA is TGTGCCAGCAGCGAAGCAACAGGTTATGGCTTCGACGAGCAGTACTTC. It specifies CASSEATGYGFDEQYF.

This clonotype was seen only a few times. The rearrangement uses TRBV12-3 or TRBV12-4 and TRBJ2-2, with unresolved D. CDR3 length: 14 amino acids. The V end lost 2 bases, the J end lost 0 bases, and 4 bases lay between the germline ends. CDR3 sequence: CASSLNANTGELFF. CDR3 bases: TGTGCCAGCAGTTTAAATGCGAACACCGGGGAGCTGTTTTTT.

This clonotype has ten or more counts. V gene TRBV2 combines with J gene TRBJ2-1; TRBD2 matches at 11 bases. The germline gives CDR1 SNHLY, CDR2 FYNNEI. Germline trimming cut 2 bases from V and 9 bases from J; bases unmatched to any gene: 9. The CDR3 runs 16 residues. Here the CDR3 DNA reads TGTGCCAGCAGTGAAATAGCGGGAGGGCCTATAGGTGAGCAGTTCTTC. Its translation: CASSEIAGGPIGEQFF.